The T cell receptor beta chain described here comes from a study of T cell changes during pregnancy in multiple sclerosis. Sequenced by immunoSEQ multiplex PCR; TCRdb stores in-frame clones only, minus some. This table holds around 55,000 clones, more than 80% found once. The germline V gene encodes CDR1 MDHEN and CDR2 SYDVKM. This CDR3 contains 19 residues. The junction had 18 bases not matched to a gene; V was cut back by 6 bases and J by 3 bases. The material sequenced was CD4+ T cells from peripheral blood mononuclear cells, taken in the first trimester of pregnancy. The chain carries TRBV28 and TRBJ2-5; TRBD1 aligns across 11 bases. The TCR sequence derives from a female donor with multiple sclerosis, enrolled in a pregnancy study. The CDR3 is CASRFGTGGRGGRKETQYF. CDR3 DNA: TGTGCCAGCAGATTCGGGACAGGGGGACGTGGCGGTCGAAAAGAGACCCAGTACTTC.